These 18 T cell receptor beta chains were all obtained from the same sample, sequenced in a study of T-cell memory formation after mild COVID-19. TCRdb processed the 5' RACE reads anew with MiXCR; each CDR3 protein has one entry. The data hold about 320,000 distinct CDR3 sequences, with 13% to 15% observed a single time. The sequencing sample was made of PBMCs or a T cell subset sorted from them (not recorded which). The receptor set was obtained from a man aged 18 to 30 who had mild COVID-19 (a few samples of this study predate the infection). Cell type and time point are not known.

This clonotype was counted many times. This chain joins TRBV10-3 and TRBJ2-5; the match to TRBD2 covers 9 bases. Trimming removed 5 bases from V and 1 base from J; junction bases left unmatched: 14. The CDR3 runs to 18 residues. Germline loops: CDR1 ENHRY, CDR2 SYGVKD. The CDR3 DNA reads TGTGCCATCAGTAGCCGACCGTATAGCGGGGGTTTCCAAGAGACCCAGTACTTC. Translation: CAISSRPYSGGFQETQYF.

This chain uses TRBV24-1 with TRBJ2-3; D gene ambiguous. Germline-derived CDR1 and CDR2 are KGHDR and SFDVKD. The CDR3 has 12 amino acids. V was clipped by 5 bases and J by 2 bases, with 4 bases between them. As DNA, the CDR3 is TGTGCCACCAGTGCATACACAGATACGCAGTATTTT. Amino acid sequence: CATSAYTDTQYF.

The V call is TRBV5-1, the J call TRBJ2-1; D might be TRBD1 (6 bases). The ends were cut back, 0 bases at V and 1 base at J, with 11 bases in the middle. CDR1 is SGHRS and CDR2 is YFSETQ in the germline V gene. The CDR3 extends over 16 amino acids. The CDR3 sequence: CASSLEGVRSYNEQFF. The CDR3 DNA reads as TGCGCCAGCAGCTTGGAGGGGGTTAGGTCCTACAATGAGCAGTTCTTC.

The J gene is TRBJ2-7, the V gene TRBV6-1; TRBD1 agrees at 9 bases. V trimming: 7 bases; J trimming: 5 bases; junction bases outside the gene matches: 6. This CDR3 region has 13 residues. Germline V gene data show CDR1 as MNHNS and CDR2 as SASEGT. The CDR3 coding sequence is TGTGCCAGCAATACAGGGGGCGTAAACGAGCAGTACTTC. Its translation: CASNTGGVNEQYF.

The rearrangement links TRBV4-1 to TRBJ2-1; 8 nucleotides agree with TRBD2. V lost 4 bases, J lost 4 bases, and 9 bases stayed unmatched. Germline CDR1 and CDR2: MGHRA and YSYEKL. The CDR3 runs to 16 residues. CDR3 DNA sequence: TGCGCCAGCAGCCGGGAAGCGGGGGATAGATACAATGAGCAGTTCTTC. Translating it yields CASSREAGDRYNEQFF.

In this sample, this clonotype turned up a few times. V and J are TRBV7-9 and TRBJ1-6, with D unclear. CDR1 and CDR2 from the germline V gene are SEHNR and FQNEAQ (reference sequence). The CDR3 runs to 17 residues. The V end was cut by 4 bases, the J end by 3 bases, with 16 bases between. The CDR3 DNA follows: TGTGCCAGCAGCTCGGGATGGCCGCAGCGCTATAATTCACCCCTCCACTTT. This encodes CASSSGWPQRYNSPLHF.

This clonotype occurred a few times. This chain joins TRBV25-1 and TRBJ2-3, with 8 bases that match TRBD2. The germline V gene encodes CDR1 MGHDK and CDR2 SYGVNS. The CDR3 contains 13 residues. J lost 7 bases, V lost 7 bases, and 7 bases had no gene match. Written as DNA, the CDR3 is TGTGCCAGCAACGACGGGGGGGTGTATACGCAGTATTTT. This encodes CASNDGGVYTQYF.

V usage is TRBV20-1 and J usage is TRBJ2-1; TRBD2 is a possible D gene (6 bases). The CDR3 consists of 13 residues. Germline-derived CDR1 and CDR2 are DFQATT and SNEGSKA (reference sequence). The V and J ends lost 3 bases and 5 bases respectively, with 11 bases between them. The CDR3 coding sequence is TGCAGTGCTAGGGAGGGCGCGGACAATGAGCAGTTCTTC. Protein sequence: CSAREGADNEQFF.

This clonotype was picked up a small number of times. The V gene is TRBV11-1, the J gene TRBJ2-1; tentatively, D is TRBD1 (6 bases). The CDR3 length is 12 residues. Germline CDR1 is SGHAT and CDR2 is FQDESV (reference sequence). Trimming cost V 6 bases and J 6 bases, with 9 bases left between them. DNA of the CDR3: TGTGCCAGCAGACAGGGAGTCAATGAGCAGTTCTTC. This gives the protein CASRQGVNEQFF.

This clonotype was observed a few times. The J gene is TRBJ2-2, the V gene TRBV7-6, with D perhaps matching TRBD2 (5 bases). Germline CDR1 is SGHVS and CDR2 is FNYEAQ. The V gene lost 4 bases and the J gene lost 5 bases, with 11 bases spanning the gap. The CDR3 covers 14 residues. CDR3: CASSSNRETGELFF. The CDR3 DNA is TGTGCCAGCAGCTCAAATCGGGAAACCGGGGAGCTGTTTTTT.

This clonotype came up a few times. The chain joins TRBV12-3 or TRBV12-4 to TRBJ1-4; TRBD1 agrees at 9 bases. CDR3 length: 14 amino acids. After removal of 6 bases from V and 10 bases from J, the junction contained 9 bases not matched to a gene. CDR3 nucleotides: TGTGCCAGCAGGCCGACAGGGGGTGATGGAAAACTGTTTTTT. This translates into CASRPTGGDGKLFF.

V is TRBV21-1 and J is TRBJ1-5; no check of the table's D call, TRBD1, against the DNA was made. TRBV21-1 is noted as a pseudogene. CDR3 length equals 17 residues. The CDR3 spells CASSKDTGQLSNQPQHF. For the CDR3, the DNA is TGTGCCAGCAGCAAAGATACGGGACAGCTTAGCAATCAGCCCCAGCATTTT.

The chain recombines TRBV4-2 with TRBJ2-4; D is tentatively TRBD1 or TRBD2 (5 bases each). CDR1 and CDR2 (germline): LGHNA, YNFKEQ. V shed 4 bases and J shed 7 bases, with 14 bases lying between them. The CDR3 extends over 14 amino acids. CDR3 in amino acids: CASSPSGDPNIQYF. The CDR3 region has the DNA TGTGCCAGCAGCCCCTCCGGGGACCCCAACATTCAGTACTTC.

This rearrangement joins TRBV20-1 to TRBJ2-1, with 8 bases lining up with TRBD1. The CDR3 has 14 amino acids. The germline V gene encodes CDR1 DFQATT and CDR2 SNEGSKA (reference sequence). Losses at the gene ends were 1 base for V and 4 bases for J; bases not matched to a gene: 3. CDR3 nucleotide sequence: TGCAGTGCTAGAGTACAGGGGGATTACAATGAGCAGTTCTTC. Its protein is CSARVQGDYNEQFF.

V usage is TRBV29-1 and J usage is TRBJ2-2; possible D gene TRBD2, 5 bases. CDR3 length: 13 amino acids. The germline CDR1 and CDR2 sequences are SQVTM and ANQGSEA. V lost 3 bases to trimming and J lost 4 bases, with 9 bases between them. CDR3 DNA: TGCAGCGTTGACGAGGGTTTCACCGGGGAGCTGTTTTTT. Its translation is CSVDEGFTGELFF.

CDR3 DNA: TGTGCCAGCAGTGATTTCGGGCGGGGTTACACTGAAGCTTTCTTT. This sequence encodes CASSDFGRGYTEAFF. The chain joins TRBV6-1 to TRBJ1-1; D gene unclear. The CDR3 spans 15 residues. Germline V gene lookup returns CDR1 MNHNS and CDR2 SASEGT. V lost 3 bases, J lost 3 bases, and 14 bases lay in between.

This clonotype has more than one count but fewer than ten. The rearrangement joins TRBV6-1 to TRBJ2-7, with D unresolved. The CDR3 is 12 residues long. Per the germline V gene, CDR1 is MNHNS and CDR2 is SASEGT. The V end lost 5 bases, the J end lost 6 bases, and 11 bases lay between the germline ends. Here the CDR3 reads CASSPEGREQYV. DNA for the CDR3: TGTGCCAGCAGTCCCGAAGGGCGCGAGCAGTACGTC.

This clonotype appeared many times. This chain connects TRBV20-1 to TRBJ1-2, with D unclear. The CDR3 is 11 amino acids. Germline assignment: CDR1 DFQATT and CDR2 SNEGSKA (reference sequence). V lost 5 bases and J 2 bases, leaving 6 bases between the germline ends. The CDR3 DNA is TGCAGTGCTGCCCAAAACTATGGCTACACCTTC. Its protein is CSAAQNYGYTF.